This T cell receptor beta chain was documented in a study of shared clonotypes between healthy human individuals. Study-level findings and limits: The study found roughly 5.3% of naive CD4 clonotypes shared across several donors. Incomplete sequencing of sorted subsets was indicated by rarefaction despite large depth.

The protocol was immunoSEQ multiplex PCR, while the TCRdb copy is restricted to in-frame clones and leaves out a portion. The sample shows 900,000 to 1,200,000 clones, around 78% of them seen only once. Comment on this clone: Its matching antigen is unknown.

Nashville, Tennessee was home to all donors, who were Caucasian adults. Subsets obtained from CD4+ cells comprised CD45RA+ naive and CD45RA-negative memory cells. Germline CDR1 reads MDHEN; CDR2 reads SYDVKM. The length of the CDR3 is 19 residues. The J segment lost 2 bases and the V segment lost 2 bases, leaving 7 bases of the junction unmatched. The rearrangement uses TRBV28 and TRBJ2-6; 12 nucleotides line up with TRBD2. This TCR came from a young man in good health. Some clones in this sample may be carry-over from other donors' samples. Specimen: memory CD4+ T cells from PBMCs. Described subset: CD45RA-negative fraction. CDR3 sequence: CASSLMLASGRAGANVLTF. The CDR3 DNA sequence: TGTGCCAGCAGTTTAATGTTGGCTAGCGGGAGGGCTGGGGCCAACGTCCTGACTTTC.